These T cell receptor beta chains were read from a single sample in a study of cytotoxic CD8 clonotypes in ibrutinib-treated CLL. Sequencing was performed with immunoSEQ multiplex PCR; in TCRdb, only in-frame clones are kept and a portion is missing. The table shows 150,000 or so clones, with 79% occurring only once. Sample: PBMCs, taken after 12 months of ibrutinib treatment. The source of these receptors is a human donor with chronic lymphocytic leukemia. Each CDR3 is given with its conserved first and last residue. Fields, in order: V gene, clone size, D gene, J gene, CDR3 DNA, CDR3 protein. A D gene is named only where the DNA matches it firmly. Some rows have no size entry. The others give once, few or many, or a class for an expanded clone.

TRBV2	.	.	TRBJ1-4	TGTGCCAGCAGTGAACCCACAGGGACCCAGGATGAAAAACTGTTTTTT	CASSEPTGTQDEKLFF
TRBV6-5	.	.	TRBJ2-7	TGTGCGTCTAGCAGGGACTCCTACGAGCAGTACTTC	CASSRDSYEQYF
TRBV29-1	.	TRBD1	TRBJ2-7	TGCAGCGTTGAAACGGGACAGCATACCCCCTACGAGCAGTACTTC	CSVETGQHTPYEQYF
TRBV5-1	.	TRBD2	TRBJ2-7	TGCGCCAGCAGCTTGTTGTCTAGCGGGGGCTTCTACGAGCAGTACTTC	CASSLLSSGGFYEQYF
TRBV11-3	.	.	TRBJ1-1	TGTGCCAGCAGCCCGACAGGGAACACTGAAGCTTTCTTT	CASSPTGNTEAFF
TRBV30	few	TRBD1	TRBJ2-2	TGTGCCGGAAAGGGGGCTCCGAACACCGGGGAGCTGTTTTTT	CAGKGAPNTGELFF
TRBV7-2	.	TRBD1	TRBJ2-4	TGTGCCAGCAGCCTTCAAGGGACAGTAAACATTCAGTACTTC	CASSLQGTVNIQYF
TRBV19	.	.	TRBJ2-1	TGTGCCAGTAGGCCCGGAGATGGTACCTACAATGAGCAGTTCTTC	CASRPGDGTYNEQFF
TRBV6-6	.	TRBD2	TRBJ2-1	TGTGCCAGCAGTTACCTAGTGGGAGCGGGAGGTGGTGAGCAGTTCTTC	CASSYLVGAGGGEQFF
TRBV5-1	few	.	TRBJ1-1	TGCGCCAGCAGCTTGGGAGAGATGAACACTGAAGCTTTCTTT	CASSLGEMNTEAFF
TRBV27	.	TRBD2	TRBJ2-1	TGTGCCAGCAGTTTACTAGCGGTAGACTCCTACAATGAGCAGTTCTTC	CASSLLAVDSYNEQFF
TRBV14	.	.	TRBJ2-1	TGTGCCAGCAGCCATCCCCAGGGATTTAACTCCTACAATGAGCAGTTCTTC	CASSHPQGFNSYNEQFF